This T cell receptor (beta chain) was obtained from a study of shared clonotypes between healthy human individuals (dated by TCRdb to 2020 to 2021). For context, the study as a whole: The cohort comprised a couple of women and a few men aged 18 to 49 years. For each donor, CD4 naive and CD4 memory were each given three plates, CD8 naive was given two plates, and CD8 memory was given one plate. To estimate repertoire size and how much clonotypes are shared between individuals, the study performed deep sequencing of blood TCR repertoires from five healthy adults. Libraries were prepared and TCR repertoires were sequenced by different laboratories using diverse techniques, in order to increase sequencing depth and limit assay-specific biases. Each donor's leukapheresis produced roughly between roughly 0.85 and 9.5 billion PBMCs. What the work shows at the level of the full study, not this receptor alone: Pairwise subsampling led to the expectation that sequencing depth would affect the degree of clonotype sharing among donors. Higher generation probabilities were observed for clonotypes shared by all four sorted-subset donors than for non-shared clonotypes. Estimated clonotype richness was generally larger for naive than for memory subsets. Sampling was restricted to blood, and TCR repertoires in tissue are likely to differ from TCR repertoires in blood. Even with the large sequencing depth, rarefaction of the sorted-subset datasets indicated that sequencing was incomplete. Across a few donors, 5% to 6% of naive CD4, roughly 3.3% of naive CD8, under 2.5% of memory CD4, and roughly 0.4% of memory CD8 clonotypes were shared. The genetic and exposure-history diversity represented was limited by the small number of donors.

To note about this clone: Its recognized antigen is unknown. Per-nucleotide qualities are absent, and no much larger clonotype sits a single base away.

As encoded in the germline V gene, CDR1 is SGHRS while CDR2 is YFSETQ. The cysteine opens and the phenylalanine closes a CDR3 of 15 amino acids. Only the CDR3 portion is preserved as DNA: 45 bases, with reading frame beginning at the first base. Ends trimmed: V by 4 bases, J by 8 bases; bases unmatched to a gene: 5. Using the deep immunoSEQ assay, TCR CDR3 regions were amplified from genomic DNA by multiplex PCR. Extracted genomic DNA from each cell subset was spread evenly across all wells of several immunoSEQ 96-well plates, with each plate serving as a replicate. Each replicate PCR for sorted subsets received about 180 ng genomic DNA, equal to around 32,000 T cell genomes. The purified libraries were quantified using a Qubit 3.0 fluorometer, sized with a Bioanalyzer 2100, and then quantified again using the KAPA Library Quantification kit. Every immunoSEQ 96-well plate was sequenced on a separate single-read 150-cycle Illumina NextSeq 550 flow cell. The source study handled its data this way. Because only junctional sequences without quality scores were contained in the immunoSEQ output, filtering matching that applied to full-length reads could not be performed. Sequences were annotated with PyIR, a Python wrapper for IgBLAST v1.9, using IMGT germline references to assign V/J genes and CDR3. Any read was removed if the V/J assignment was weak (E-value above 1e-6), the CDR3 was missing, or the read contained stop codons, out-of-frame junctions, or ambiguous translated residues. V3J clonotypes were defined as sequences sharing an identical inferred V gene, J gene, and CDR3 amino acid sequence. To compute the percentage overlap between repertoires, the number of shared unique clonotypes was divided by the size of the smaller repertoire. RTK rarefaction, the Chao1 estimator, and Recon v2.1 estimates of unobserved clonotypes were used to assess repertoire richness. Generation probabilities for all TCRbeta clonotypes obtained by the gDNA method from four donors were computed using OLGA. Not all clones reach the TCRdb copy of this immuneACCESS table, which keeps in-frame sequences only. Checked studies attribute under half of the gap to unresolved V genes and leave the rest unexplained. The DNA gave D and trimming, while V, J and clone size come from that table. Counted in this sample were 800,000 to 1,200,000 clones; 75% to 85% of them appeared once. The biggest ten clones account for approximately 0.52% of the sample.

The donors were healthy, HIV-negative adults with no recently reported acute infections or vaccinations. Every donor was a Caucasian adult living in Nashville, Tennessee, USA. Magnetic negative selection was used to enrich CD4+ T cells, after which naive cells were positively selected on CD45RA and the negative fraction became the memory subset. After blood collection by leukapheresis, PBMCs were isolated using Ficoll-Histopaque density gradient centrifugation and then cryopreserved in the vapor phase of liquid nitrogen. Purity and quantity of every magnetically sorted T cell population were checked by analytical flow cytometry. Genomic DNA was isolated from every sorted fraction and measured by UV absorbance on a Nanodrop 2000c.

Sample: memory CD4+ T cells from PBMCs. The sample's cell subset or site label is to be understood as: CD45RA-negative fraction. This clonotype was obtained from a man between 18 and 29 years old in good health. Some clones in this sample may be carry-over from other donors' samples. The rearranged segments are TRBV5-1 and TRBJ2-1; the central 14 bases match TRBD2. The nucleotide sequence is given as TGCGCCAGCAGCGCCGGGGGACTAGCGGGAGATGAGCAGTTCTTC. Translated, it reads CASSAGGLAGDEQFF.